Sequencing of this T cell receptor beta chain was carried out in a study of breast tumors, draining lymph nodes, adjacent tissues. About this clonotype: Its antigen is undetermined. Sequence at one end of the junction differs from germline and may be a read error.

Overall study results and limits: The lymph node origin of tumor T cells was framed as consistent with a hypothesis, not demonstrated. Most tumor T cells seemingly derive from lymph node, then expand in tumor.

MiXCR, applied by TCRdb to the multiplex PCR reads, yields one record per CDR3 protein. The repertoire has over 60,000 distinct CDR3 sequences, around 60% of them found once; the top ten carry roughly 18%. The sequenced sample consisted of breast tumor tissue. This receptor was identified in a female donor with breast cancer. Some clones in this sample may be carry-over from other donors' samples.

CDR3 sequence (DNA): TGCAGTGCTAGCGACGGAGCGCTTAATTCACCCCCCTACTTT. Its protein product is CSASDGALNSPPYF. The chain combines TRBV20-1 with TRBJ1-6; no clear D gene. The CDR3 length is 14 residues. Germline V gene lookup returns CDR1 DFQATT and CDR2 SNEGSKA (reference sequence).